This paragraph covers one T cell receptor beta chain sequence. This record comes from a study of blood T cell repertoires in COVID-19. Turning to the study itself: Some COVID-19 samples were acute and others convalescent; all came from the United States, Italy and Spain. PBMCs, B-cell-depleted T cells, or T cells were the source of the cDNA or gDNA that made up the material.

In the authors' methods: Amplification from reference gene primers served as the basis for estimated nucleated cell counts. Sequencing used immunoSEQ multiplex PCR; TCRdb keeps in-frame clones, though not all of them. V and J calls and clone size are copied from that table; D and trimming were computed from the DNA. This table has fewer than 300,000 clones, roughly 90% appearing once. Followed longitudinally, the Seattle patients had been enrolled during active infection. Germline V gives CDR1 GTSNPN, CDR2 SVGIG (reference sequence). CDR3 length equals 13 residues. With 8 bases clipped from V and 2 bases from J, the junction kept 2 bases outside the gene matches.

The receptor was derived from a woman aged 25 to 39 with COVID-19, enrolled during active disease. The rearrangement uses TRBV30 and TRBJ2-7, with 14 bases fitting TRBD2. The material sequenced was peripheral blood. Here the CDR3 reads CAGTSGSAYEQYF. The CDR3 DNA follows: TGTGCCGGGACTAGCGGGAGTGCCTACGAGCAGTACTTC.